The rows below give T cell receptor beta chains drawn from one sample of a study of T cells in Graves' hyperthyroidism and ophthalmopathy. MiXCR, run by TCRdb on the multiplex PCR reads, gives a single entry per CDR3 protein. The sample yields some 400,000 distinct CDR3 sequences, approximately 12% seen once. Input material: blood. Receptors originate from a man aged 25 to 45 with Graves' hyperthyroidism that later progressed to Graves' ophthalmopathy. Both conserved end residues are part of each CDR3.

V,CDR3
TRBV7-9,CASSNRDRVRQYF
TRBV24-1,CATSDGGRGSSSLNQPQHF
TRBV20-1,CSATGTSGGAGDTQYF
TRBV18,CASSPPGRQDTEAFF
TRBV5-5,CASSLAFFVQMETNVLTF
TRBV24-1,CATSRGGGSLTYEQYF
TRBV12-3/TRBV12-4,CASSPRRGAHEQFF
TRBV28,CASSFPGQGSNQPQHF
TRBV30,CAWKIRMGAFF
TRBV20-1,CSAPSGGRTGELFF
TRBV28,CASSFTGTGAEQFF
TRBV7-3,CASSTTGGASYEQYF
TRBV11-2,CASSHRDGAILETQYF
TRBV12-3/TRBV12-4,CASSSGFGGNQPQHF
TRBV7-6,CASGTGPNEQYF
TRBV7-9,CASSVEGDRTEAFF
TRBV19,CASYGGMNTEAFF
TRBV15,CATSSIPRQVPQYF
TRBV7-2,CASSLILEGGRLDTEAFF
TRBV28,CASLRGTYEQYF
TRBV5-1,CASSLALFGTGVYEQYF
TRBV19,CASSIRDGSYNSPLHF
TRBV30,CAWSVRFREGTNEKLFF
TRBV6-9,CASSYGGLTGWGGYTF
TRBV7-9,CASSLTLGDTDTQYF
TRBV25-1,CASSESGDRNTIYF
TRBV7-9,CASSFAQGNEQFF
TRBV27,CASSYISGANVLTF
TRBV5-1,CASSYTGTVNTEAFF
TRBV6-6,CASSYSGEKLFF
TRBV9,CASSGPGTGGSQETQYF
TRBV20-1,CSAHVTGFAFF
TRBV28,CASRKIETGVQPQHF
TRBV4-1,CASSQDGENQPQHF
TRBV30,CAWSVRGAGTGELFF
TRBV29-1,CSVDEGSVYEQFF
TRBV3-1,CASSPLLAGGTGELFF
TRBV7-9,CASRLTSGQETQYF
TRBV2,CASSESSGALTDTQYF
TRBV5-1,CASSSGQVTGELFF
TRBV19,CASRTTGGINTEAFF
TRBV5-1,CASSPRAGYEQYF
TRBV7-3,CASSLIPLAGYEQYF
TRBV12-3/TRBV12-4,CASSPRGATRNQPQHF
TRBV20-1,CSARDMGLASNEQFF
TRBV6-1,CASSTGVGGNTIYF
TRBV28,CASTTLLGLSPLHF
TRBV7-9,CASSSLDYVGYEQYF
TRBV12-3/TRBV12-4,CASSQPGKTQYF
TRBV5-1,CASSGRGLDGEPFF
TRBV11-2,CASSLSVGWGTEAFF
TRBV3-1,CASSQGRIRETQYF
TRBV7-7,CASSSTSGQETQYF
TRBV9,CASSVGGSSYEQYF